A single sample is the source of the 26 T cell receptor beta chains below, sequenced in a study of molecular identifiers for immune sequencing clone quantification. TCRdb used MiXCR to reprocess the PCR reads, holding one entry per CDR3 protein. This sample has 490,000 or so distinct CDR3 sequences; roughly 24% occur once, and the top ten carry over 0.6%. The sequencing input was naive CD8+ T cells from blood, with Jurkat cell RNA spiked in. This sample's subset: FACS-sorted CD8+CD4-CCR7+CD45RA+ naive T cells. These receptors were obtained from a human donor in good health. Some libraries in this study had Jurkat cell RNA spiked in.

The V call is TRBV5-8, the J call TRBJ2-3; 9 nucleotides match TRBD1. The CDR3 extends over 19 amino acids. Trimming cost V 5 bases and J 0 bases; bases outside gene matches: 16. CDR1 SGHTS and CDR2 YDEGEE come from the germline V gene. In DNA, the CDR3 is TGTGCCAGCAGTTCCGGGACAGGGTATTCGGCGGCGAGCACAGATACGCAGTATTTT. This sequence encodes CASSSGTGYSAASTDTQYF.

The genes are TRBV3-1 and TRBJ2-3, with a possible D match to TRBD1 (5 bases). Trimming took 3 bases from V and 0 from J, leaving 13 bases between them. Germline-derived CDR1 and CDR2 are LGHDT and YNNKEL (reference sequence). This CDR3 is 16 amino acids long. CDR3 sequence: CASSHGQISSTDTQYF. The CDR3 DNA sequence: TGTGCCAGCAGCCATGGACAAATATCTAGCACAGATACGCAGTATTTT.

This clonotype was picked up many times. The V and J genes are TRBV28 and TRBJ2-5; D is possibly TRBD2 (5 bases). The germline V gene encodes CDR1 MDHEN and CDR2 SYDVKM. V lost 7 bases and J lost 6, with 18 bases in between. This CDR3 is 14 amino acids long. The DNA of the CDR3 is TGTGCCAGCAAAGAGGGTAGCATTGGGAAGACCCAGTACTTC. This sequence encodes CASKEGSIGKTQYF.

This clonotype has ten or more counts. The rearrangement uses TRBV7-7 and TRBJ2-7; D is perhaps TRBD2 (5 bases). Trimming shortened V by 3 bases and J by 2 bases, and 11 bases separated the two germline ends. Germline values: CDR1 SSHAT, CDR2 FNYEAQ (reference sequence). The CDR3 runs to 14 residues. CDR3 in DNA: TGTGCCAGCAGCTTCTCCGGGGAAGCCTACGAGCAGTACTTC. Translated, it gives CASSFSGEAYEQYF.

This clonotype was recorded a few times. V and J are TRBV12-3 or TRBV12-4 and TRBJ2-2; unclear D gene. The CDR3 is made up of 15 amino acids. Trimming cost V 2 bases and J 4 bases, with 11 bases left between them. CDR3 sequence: CASSLTPQTTGELFF. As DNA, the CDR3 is TGTGCCAGCAGTTTAACGCCCCAGACCACCGGGGAGCTGTTTTTT.

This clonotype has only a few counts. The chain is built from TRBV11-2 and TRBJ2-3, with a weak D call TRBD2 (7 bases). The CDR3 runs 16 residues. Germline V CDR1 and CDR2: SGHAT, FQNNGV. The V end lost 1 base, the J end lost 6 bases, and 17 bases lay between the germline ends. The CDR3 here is CASSLGRGRGSDTQYF. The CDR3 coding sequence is TGTGCCAGCAGCTTAGGGAGGGGGAGGGGCAGTGATACGCAGTATTTT.

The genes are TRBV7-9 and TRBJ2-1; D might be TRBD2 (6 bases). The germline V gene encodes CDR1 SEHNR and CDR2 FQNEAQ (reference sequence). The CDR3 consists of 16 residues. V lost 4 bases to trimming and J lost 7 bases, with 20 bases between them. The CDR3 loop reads CASSSLRQVRGNEQFF. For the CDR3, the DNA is TGTGCCAGCAGCTCTCTTCGACAAGTCCGGGGGAATGAGCAGTTCTTC.

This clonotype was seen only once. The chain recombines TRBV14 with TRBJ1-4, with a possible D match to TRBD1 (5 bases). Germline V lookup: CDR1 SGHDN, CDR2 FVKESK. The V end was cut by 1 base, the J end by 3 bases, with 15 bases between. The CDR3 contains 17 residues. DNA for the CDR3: TGTGCCAGCAGCCAAGGTTATATAACACAGGCTAATGAAAAACTGTTTTTT. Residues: CASSQGYITQANEKLFF. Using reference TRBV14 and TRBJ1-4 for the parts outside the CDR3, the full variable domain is EAGVTQFPSHSVIEKGQTVTLRCDPISGHDNLYWYRRVMGKEIKFLLHFVKESKQDESGMPNNRFLAERTGGTYSTLKVQPAELEDSGVYFCASSQGYITQANEKLFFGSGTQLSVL.

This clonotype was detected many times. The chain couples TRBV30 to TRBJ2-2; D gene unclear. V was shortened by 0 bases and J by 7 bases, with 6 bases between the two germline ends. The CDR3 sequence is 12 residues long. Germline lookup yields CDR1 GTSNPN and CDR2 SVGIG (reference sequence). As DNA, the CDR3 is TGTGCCTGGAGTGTCGGCGGCGGGGAGCTGTTTTTT. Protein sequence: CAWSVGGGELFF. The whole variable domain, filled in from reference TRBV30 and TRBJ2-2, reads SQTIHQWPATLVQPVGSPLSLECTVEGTSNPNLYWYRQAAGRGLQLLFYSVGIGQISSEVPQNLSASRPQDRQFILSSKKLLLSDSGFYLCAWSVGGGELFFGEGSRLTVL.

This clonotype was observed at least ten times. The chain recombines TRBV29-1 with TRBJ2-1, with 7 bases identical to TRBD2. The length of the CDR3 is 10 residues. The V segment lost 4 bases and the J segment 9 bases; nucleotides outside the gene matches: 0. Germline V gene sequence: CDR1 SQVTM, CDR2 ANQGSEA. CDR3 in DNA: TGCAGCGTTGGGGGGGGTGAGCAGTTCTTC. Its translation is CSVGGGEQFF.

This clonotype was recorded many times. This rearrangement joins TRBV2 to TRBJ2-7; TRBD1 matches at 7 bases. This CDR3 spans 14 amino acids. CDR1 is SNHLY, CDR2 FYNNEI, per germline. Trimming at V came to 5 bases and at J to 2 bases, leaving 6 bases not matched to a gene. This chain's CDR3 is CASSPRQGTYEQYF. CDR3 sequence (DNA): TGTGCCAGCAGTCCAAGACAGGGTACCTACGAGCAGTACTTC.

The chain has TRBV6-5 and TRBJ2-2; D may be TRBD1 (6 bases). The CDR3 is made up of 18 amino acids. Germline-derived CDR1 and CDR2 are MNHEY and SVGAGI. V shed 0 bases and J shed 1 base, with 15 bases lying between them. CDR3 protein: CASSYSFPGTWNTGELFF. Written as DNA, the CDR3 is TGTGCCAGCAGTTACTCTTTCCCCGGGACATGGAACACCGGGGAGCTGTTTTTT.

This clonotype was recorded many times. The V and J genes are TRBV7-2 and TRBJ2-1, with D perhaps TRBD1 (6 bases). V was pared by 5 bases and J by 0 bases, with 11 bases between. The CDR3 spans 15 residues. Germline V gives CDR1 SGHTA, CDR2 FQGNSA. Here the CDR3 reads CASSPRTVSYNEQFF. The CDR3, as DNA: TGTGCCAGCAGCCCGAGGACAGTCTCCTACAATGAGCAGTTCTTC.

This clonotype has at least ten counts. CDR3 in amino acids: CASSFEPHSSGDTQYF. The DNA of the CDR3 is TGCGCCAGCAGCTTCGAGCCACACTCGTCTGGAGATACGCAGTATTTT. The genes are TRBV4-1 and TRBJ2-3, with D uncertain. The V and J ends lost 5 bases and 5 bases respectively, with 20 bases between them. Germline V CDR1 and CDR2: MGHRA, YSYEKL. The length of the CDR3 is 16 residues.

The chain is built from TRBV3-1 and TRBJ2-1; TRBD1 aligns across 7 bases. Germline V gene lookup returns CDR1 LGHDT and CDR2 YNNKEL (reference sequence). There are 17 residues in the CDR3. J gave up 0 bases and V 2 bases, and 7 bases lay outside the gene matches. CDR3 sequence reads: CASSQPTGVSSYNEQFF. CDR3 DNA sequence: TGTGCCAGCAGCCAACCTACAGGGGTAAGCTCCTACAATGAGCAGTTCTTC.

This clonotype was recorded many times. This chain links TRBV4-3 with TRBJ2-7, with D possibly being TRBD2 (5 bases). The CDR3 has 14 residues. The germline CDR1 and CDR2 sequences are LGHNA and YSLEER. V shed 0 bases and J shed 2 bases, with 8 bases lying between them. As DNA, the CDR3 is TGCGCCAGCAGCCAAGATCGAGGGACCTACGAGCAGTACTTC. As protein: CASSQDRGTYEQYF.

The CDR3 DNA reads as TGTGCCAGCAGCGAGGCGGCCAGGGAGGAGACCCAGTACTTC. This sequence encodes CASSEAAREETQYF. The gene calls are TRBV7-9 and TRBJ2-5; tentatively, D is TRBD1 or TRBD2 (5 bases each). Germline CDR1 is SEHNR and CDR2 is FQNEAQ (reference sequence). CDR3 length: 14 amino acids. Trimming pared 5 bases from V and 5 bases from J, leaving 15 bases between.

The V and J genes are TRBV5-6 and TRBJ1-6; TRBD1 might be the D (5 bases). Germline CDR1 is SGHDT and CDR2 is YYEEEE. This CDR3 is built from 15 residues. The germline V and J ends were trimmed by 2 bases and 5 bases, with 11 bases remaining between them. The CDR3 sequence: CASSFSPGNNSPLHF. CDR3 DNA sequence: TGTGCCAGCAGCTTTAGTCCAGGGAATAATTCACCCCTCCACTTT.

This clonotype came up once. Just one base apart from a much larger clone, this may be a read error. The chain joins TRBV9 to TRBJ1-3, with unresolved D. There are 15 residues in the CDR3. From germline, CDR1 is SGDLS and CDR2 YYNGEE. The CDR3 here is CASSVADGSGTTIYF. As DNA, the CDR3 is TGTGCCAGCAGCGTAGCAGACGGCTCTGGAACCACCATATATTTT.

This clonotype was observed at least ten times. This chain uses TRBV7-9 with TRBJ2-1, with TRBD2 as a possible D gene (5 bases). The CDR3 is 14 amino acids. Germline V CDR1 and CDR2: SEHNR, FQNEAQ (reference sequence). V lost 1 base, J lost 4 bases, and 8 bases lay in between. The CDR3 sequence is CASSLVGSYNEQFF. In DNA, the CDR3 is TGTGCCAGCAGCTTAGTGGGGAGTTACAATGAGCAGTTCTTC.

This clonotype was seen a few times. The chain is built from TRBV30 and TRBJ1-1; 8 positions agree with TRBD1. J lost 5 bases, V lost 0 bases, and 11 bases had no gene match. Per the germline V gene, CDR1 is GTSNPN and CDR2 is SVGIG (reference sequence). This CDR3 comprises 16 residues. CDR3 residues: CAWSVGVRGHGTEAFF. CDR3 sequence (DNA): TGTGCCTGGAGTGTAGGGGTCAGGGGGCATGGTACTGAAGCTTTCTTT. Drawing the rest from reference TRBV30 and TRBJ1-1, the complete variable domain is SQTIHQWPATLVQPVGSPLSLECTVEGTSNPNLYWYRQAAGRGLQLLFYSVGIGQISSEVPQNLSASRPQDRQFILSSKKLLLSDSGFYLCAWSVGVRGHGTEAFFGQGTRLTVV.

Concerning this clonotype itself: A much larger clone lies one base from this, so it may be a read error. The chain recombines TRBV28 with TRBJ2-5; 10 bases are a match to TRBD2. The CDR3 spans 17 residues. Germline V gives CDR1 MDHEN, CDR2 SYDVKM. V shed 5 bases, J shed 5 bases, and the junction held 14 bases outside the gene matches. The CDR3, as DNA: TGTGCCAGCAGTGACCCACTCGCCCTAGCGGGAGCCGAGACCCAGTACTTC. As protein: CASSDPLALAGAETQYF.

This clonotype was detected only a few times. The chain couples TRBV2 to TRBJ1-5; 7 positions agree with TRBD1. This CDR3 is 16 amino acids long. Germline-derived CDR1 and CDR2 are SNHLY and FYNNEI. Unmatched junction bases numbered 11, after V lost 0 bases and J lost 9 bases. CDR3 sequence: CASSEARRDSIAPQHF. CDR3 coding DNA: TGTGCCAGCAGTGAAGCGCGGAGGGACAGCATAGCGCCCCAGCATTTT.

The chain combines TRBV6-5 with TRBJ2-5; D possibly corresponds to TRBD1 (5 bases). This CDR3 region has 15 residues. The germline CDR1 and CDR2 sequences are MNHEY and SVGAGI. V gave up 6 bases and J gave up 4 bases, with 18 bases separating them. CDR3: CASRLRTSHRETQYF. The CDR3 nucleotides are TGTGCCAGCAGACTCCGGACATCTCATCGAGAGACCCAGTACTTC.

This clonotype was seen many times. CDR3 DNA sequence: TGTGCCAGCAGCCAAGGACTAGATCATTACGAGCAGTACTTC. This encodes CASSQGLDHYEQYF. The genes are TRBV4-2 and TRBJ2-7, with D possibly TRBD2 on 6 matching bases. The ends were cut back, 1 base at V and 4 bases at J, with 11 bases in the middle. The CDR3 sequence is 14 residues long. From germline, CDR1 is LGHNA and CDR2 YNFKEQ.

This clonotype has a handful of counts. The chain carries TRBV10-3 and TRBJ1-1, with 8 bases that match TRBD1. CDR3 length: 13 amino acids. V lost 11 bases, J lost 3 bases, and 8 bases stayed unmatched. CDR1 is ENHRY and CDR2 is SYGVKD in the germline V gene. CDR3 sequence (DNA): TGTGCCGCGGAACAGGGGGATGACACTGAAGCTTTCTTT. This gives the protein CAAEQGDDTEAFF.